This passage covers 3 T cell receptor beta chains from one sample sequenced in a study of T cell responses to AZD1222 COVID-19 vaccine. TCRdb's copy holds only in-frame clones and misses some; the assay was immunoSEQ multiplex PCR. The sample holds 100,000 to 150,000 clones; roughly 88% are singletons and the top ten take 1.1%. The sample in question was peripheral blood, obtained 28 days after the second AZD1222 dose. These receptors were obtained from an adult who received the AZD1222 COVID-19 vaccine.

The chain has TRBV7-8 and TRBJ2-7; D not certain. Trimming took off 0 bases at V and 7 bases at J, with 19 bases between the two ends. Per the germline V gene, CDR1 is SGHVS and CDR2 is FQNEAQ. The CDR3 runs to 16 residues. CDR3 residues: CASSLALSEQIREQYF. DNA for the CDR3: TGTGCCAGCAGCTTAGCCCTCTCCGAGCAGATTCGAGAGCAGTACTTC.

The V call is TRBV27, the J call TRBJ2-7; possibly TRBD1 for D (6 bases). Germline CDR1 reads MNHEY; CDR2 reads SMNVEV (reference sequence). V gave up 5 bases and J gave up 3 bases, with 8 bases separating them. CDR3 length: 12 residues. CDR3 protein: CASSVQGYEQYF. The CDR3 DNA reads TGTGCCAGCAGTGTACAGGGCTACGAGCAGTACTTC.

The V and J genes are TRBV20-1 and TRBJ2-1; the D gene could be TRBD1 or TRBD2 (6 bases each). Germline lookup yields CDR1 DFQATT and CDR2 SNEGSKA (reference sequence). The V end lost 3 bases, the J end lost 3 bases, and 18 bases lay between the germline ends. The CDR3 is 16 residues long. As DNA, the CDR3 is TGCAGTGCTAGTAGTAAGGGGGGAGAGCACTACAATGAGCAGTTCTTC. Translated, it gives CSASSKGGEHYNEQFF.